This TCR beta chain is drawn from a study of pediatric ulcerative colitis. Whole-study results and caveats: Acute severe colitis showed lower rectal diversity from clonal expansions.

The CDR3 is made up of 15 amino acids. Germline trimming cut 4 bases from V and 7 bases from J; bases unmatched to any gene: 13. Germline V CDR1 and CDR2: SGHRS, YFSETQ. Assay used: immunoSEQ multiplex PCR; TCRdb lists only in-frame clones, some missing. The sample consists of approximately 1,400 clones, about nine tenths of them appearing once. Concerning this clone: Its antigen is currently unknown.

At colonoscopy, a blood sample was also collected. Sequencing was carried out using blood. The chain combines TRBV5-1 with TRBJ1-1, with TRBD1 matching 7 bases. This receptor was identified in a boy aged 5-17 years with severe ulcerative colitis. The CDR3 protein is CASSLPTGKPIEAFF. CDR3 bases: TGCGCCAGCAGCCTACCGACAGGGAAACCTATTGAAGCTTTCTTT.